A selection of T cell receptor beta chains follows, all from one sample in a study of T-cell memory formation after mild COVID-19. TCRdb itself ran the 5' RACE reads through MiXCR, one entry per CDR3 protein. The data contain approximately 300,000 distinct CDR3 sequences, roughly 15% of them singletons. Sequencing was carried out using PBMCs or a T cell subset sorted from them (not recorded which). These receptors were taken from a man aged 18 to 29 who had mild COVID-19 (a few samples of this study predate the infection). Cell type and time point are not known. The conserved cysteine and the conserved F or W are not part of the CDR3 here. The order of the fields is J gene, V gene, CDR3 protein.

TRBJ1-2 TRBV29-1 STPGPRGGYT
TRBJ2-1 TRBV7-6 ASSPYMILSSYNEQF
TRBJ1-5 TRBV7-9 ASSLSGNSNQPQH
TRBJ2-1 TRBV7-2 ASSSPGARYNEQF
TRBJ2-5 TRBV2 ASSRLTSGAQETQY
TRBJ2-2 TRBV6-5 ASSRTSGGSTSTGELF
TRBJ2-5 TRBV5-1 ASSLNPGTETQY
TRBJ2-1 TRBV7-9 ASSHLLYNEQF
TRBJ2-2 TRBV6-6 ASSYASRATGELF
TRBJ1-2 TRBV5-1 ASSTGTGEGDRGYT
TRBJ2-1 TRBV7-8 ASSFRDWGGSNEQF
TRBJ1-2 TRBV2 ASGVAAYGYT
TRBJ1-6 TRBV28 ASSPHEGRNSPLH
TRBJ1-1 TRBV7-2 ASSLATNTEAF
TRBJ1-6 TRBV5-5 ASSSGVPGAPLH
TRBJ1-2 TRBV11-2 ASSPGPELGYT
TRBJ2-7 TRBV7-9 ASTHGRVGYEQY
TRBJ2-3 TRBV4-1 ASSAAGTYTDTQY
TRBJ1-3 TRBV5-1 ASKVSSGNTIY
TRBJ2-3 TRBV15 ATSPRLAGGTDTQY